The rows below give T cell receptor beta chains drawn from one sample of a study of Tregs in tolerant kidney transplant recipients. The repertoire was sequenced with immunoSEQ multiplex PCR; TCRdb's copy has only in-frame clones and lacks some. The table has 90,000 or so clones, approximately 94% seen once; the top ten hold around 1.6%. Sequencing was performed on CD4+ T cells from blood (PBMCs), taken 12 months after the transplant. These TCRs come from a human patient who received a combined kidney and bone marrow transplant. Some T cells may be the graft donor's. CDR3s include the opening cysteine and the closing phenylalanine or tryptophan.

v_gene,j_gene,CDR3aa
TRBV6-1,TRBJ2-5,CASTVLRTQYF
TRBV6-1,TRBJ2-7,CASRETGTSGGISYEQYF
TRBV2,TRBJ2-1,CASSGVSRVGEQFF
TRBV29-1,TRBJ2-7,CSVVYFWERGYEQYF
TRBV19,TRBJ2-5,CASSMVRGETQYF
TRBV5-1,TRBJ1-3,CASRPNPSSGNTIYF
TRBV4-2,TRBJ2-6,CASSQGLAGAGANVLTF
TRBV30,TRBJ2-5,CAWTSGFQETQYF
TRBV6-5,TRBJ1-5,CASSTGQGRQPQHF
TRBV5-4,TRBJ2-2,CASSLAQVSTGELFF
TRBV21-1,TRBJ1-5,CASSKPPRDRGLSGNQPQHF
TRBV7-3,TRBJ2-2,CASSQNGGLAGELFF
TRBV12-5,TRBJ2-3,CASGLVRQGAGDTQYF
TRBV15,TRBJ2-2,CATSREFANTGELFF
TRBV30,TRBJ1-5,CAWSPRRGEVSNQPQHF
TRBV6-1,TRBJ1-1,CASRLLTDTEAFF
TRBV19,TRBJ1-1,CASSTGTGRWNTEAFF
TRBV4-1,TRBJ2-7,CASSRPAQGVYEQYF
TRBV4-3,TRBJ2-5,CASSQVRTSGQETQYF
TRBV5-4,TRBJ2-7,CASSLGVGQGAYEQYF
TRBV18,TRBJ1-5,CASSPGDRERQPQHF
TRBV11-2,TRBJ2-1,CASSSLTSGGAGYNEQFF
TRBV2,TRBJ1-2,CASSDSRQSYGYTF
TRBV9,TRBJ2-3,CASSVSSLASTDTQYF
TRBV7-2,TRBJ2-7,CASSSNSYEQYF
TRBV11-3,TRBJ2-7,CASSYGEGEQYF
TRBV5-1,TRBJ2-1,CASSLILAGGSYNEQFF
TRBV5-1,TRBJ1-2,CASSLVTANYGYTF
TRBV5-4,TRBJ2-3,CASSMRLAGSSTDTQYF
TRBV30,TRBJ1-2,CAWSPGDYGYTF
TRBV18,TRBJ2-1,CASSRFNPRDRGVNEQFF
TRBV12-5,TRBJ2-5,CASGLVLETQYF
TRBV7-3,TRBJ1-2,CASSLYGTGSGYTF
TRBV5-1,TRBJ1-6,CASSWDSYNSPLHF
TRBV19,TRBJ2-3,CASSIQGALTDTQYF
TRBV29-1,TRBJ1-1,CSVNTGTGGTEAFF
TRBV7-7,TRBJ1-2,CASGGGNTNYGYTF
TRBV6-1,TRBJ2-3,CASSEGTERDTQYF
TRBV28,TRBJ2-7,CASREGQFYEQYF
TRBV18,TRBJ2-2,CASSPPSGTTGELFF
TRBV6-6,TRBJ2-5,CASSYPGRETQYF
TRBV5-1,TRBJ2-2,CASVQRDSATGELFF